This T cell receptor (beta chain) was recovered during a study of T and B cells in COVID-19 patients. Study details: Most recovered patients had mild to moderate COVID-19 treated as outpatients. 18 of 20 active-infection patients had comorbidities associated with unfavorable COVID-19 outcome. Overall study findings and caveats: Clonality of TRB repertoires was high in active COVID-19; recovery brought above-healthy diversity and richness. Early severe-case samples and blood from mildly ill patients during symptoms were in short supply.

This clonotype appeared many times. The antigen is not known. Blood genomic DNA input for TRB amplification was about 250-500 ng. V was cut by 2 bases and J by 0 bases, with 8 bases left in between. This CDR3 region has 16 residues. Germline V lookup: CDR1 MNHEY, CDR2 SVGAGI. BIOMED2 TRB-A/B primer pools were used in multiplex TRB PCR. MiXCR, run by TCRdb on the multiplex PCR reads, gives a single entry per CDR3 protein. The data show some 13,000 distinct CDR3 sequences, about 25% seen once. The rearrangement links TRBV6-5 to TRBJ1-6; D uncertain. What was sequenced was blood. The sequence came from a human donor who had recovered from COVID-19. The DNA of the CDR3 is TGTGCCAGCAGTTACCTTGAGTCCTCCTATAATTCACCCCTCCACTTT. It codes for CASSYLESSYNSPLHF.